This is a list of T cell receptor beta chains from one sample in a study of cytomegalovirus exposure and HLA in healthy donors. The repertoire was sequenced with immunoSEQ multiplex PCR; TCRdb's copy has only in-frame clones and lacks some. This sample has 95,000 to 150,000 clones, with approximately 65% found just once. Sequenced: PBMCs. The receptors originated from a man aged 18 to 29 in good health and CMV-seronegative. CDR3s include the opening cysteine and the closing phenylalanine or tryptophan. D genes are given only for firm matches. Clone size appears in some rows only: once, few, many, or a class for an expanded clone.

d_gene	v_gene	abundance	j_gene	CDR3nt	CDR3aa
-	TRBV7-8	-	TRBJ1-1	TGTCCCAGCAGCCCCCAGAGGGGGATGAACACTGAAGCTTTCTTT	CPSSPQRGMNTEAFF
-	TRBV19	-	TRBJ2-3	TGTGCCGGTGACATCCAATTGCGGTATTTT	CAGDIQLRYF
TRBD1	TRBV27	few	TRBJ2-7	TGTGCCAGCAGTTTCTGGGGGACAGGGGCCTACGAGCAGTACTTC	CASSFWGTGAYEQYF
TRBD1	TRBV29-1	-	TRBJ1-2	TGCAGCGTTGGTCCGGACAGGGCCTATGGCTACACCTTC	CSVGPDRAYGYTF
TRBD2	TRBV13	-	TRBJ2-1	TGTGCCAGCAGCTCCCCGGGACTAGGAGTCCGCGAGCAGTTCTTC	CASSSPGLGVREQFF
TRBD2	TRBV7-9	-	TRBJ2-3	TGTGCCAGCAGCCTCGGACTAGCGGGAGGGTCGGGGTCAGATACGCAGTATTTT	CASSLGLAGGSGSDTQYF
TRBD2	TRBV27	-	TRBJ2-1	TGTGCCAGCAGTTTATCCCGGCGGGGGGGTTACAATGAGCAGTTCTTC	CASSLSRRGGYNEQFF
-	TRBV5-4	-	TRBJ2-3	TGTTCCAGCAGCGTGGTGCGGGCTAGCACAGATACGCAGTATTTT	CSSSVVRASTDTQYF
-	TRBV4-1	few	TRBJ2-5	TGCGCCAGCAGCCAAGATTCGGCCCGTTCGAAGGAGCAGTACTTC	CASSQDSARSKEQYF
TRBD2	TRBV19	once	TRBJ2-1	TGTGCCAGTAGTTCTCGACTAGCGGGAATGATGCGCAATGAGCAGTTCTTC	CASSSRLAGMMRNEQFF
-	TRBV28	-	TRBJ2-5	TGTGCCAGCAGTTTTGCCCGGGGGATGGGGCAAGAGACCCAGTACTTC	CASSFARGMGQETQYF
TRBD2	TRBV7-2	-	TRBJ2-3	TGTGCCAGCAGCTTAGAACTAGCGGGGGCTAGCACAGATACGCAGTATTTT	CASSLELAGASTDTQYF
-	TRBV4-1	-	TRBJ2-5	TGCGCCAGCAGCCAAATTCAATCACCCCCCAGTGGGGGGATTCAAGAGACCCAGTACTTC	CASSQIQSPPSGGIQETQYF
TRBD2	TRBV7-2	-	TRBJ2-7	TGTGCCAGCAGCAGACCTCGGGAGCGGGAGTCTTACGAGCAGTACTTC	CASSRPRERESYEQYF